What follows are 13 T cell receptor beta chains derived from one specimen sequenced in a study of B cell selection in AIRE deficiency. Conventional CD4 T cells were sorted as CD4+CD127+ cells. Only in-frame clones appear in the TCRdb table, and some are missing; sequencing was by immunoSEQ multiplex PCR. This table holds 20,000 to 25,000 clones, more than 95% found once. Sequencing was carried out using conventional CD4+ T cells sorted from PBMCs. The receptors stem from a human donor with AIRE deficiency.

The chain uses TRBV28 and TRBJ1-5; TRBD1 aligns across 7 bases. Trimming cost V 4 bases and J 7 bases; bases outside gene matches: 10. Germline V gene data show CDR1 as MDHEN and CDR2 as SYDVKM. The CDR3 totals 15 residues. In nucleotides, the CDR3 is TGTGCCAGCAGTTCCCGATACAGGGGATTCCAGCCCCAGCATTTT. It codes for CASSSRYRGFQPQHF.

This chain connects TRBV7-9 to TRBJ1-4, with TRBD1 matching 10 bases. The CDR3 runs 16 residues. V gave up 1 base and J gave up 8 bases; unmatched junction bases: 7. CDR1 and CDR2 (germline): SEHNR, FQNEAQ (reference sequence). CDR3 amino acids: CASSLVPGQGREKLFF. Here the CDR3 DNA reads TGTGCCAGCAGCTTAGTTCCGGGACAGGGGAGGGAAAAACTGTTTTTT. The whole variable domain, remainder taken from reference TRBV7-9 and TRBJ1-4, is DTGVSQNPRHKITKRGQNVTFRCDPISEHNRLYWYRQTLGQGPEFLTYFQNEAQLEKSRLLSDRFSAERPKGSFSTLEIQRTEQGDSAMYLCASSLVPGQGREKLFFGSGTQLSVL.

Notes on this clone: An end of the junction does not agree with germline; a read error may underlie this. The chain employs TRBV11-2 and TRBJ1-3; D remains unclear. The germline gives CDR1 SGHAT, CDR2 FQNNGV. The CDR3 runs 14 residues. This CDR3 is CASSLRSSENTIYF. DNA of the CDR3: TGTGCCAGCAGCTTACGCTCCTCTGAAAACACCATATATTTT.

The chain is built from TRBV19 and TRBJ2-1, with 15 bases identical to TRBD2. This CDR3 has 16 amino acids. V was pared by 6 bases and J by 5 bases, with 5 bases of the junction left unmatched. The germline V gene has CDR1 LNHDA and CDR2 SQIVND (reference sequence). The CDR3 DNA follows: TGTGCCAGTAGCCAAGGACTAGCGGGAGGGCACAATGAGCAGTTCTTC. Translated, it gives CASSQGLAGGHNEQFF.

The genes are TRBV6-5 and TRBJ2-2, with D possibly matching TRBD2 (6 bases). V was trimmed by 6 bases and J by 1 base, leaving 9 bases between them. Germline V gives CDR1 MNHEY, CDR2 SVGAGI. The CDR3 runs to 14 residues. The CDR3: CASRGLGNTGELFF. CDR3 in DNA: TGTGCCAGCAGGGGACTCGGGAACACCGGGGAGCTGTTTTTT.

This rearrangement joins TRBV7-8 to TRBJ1-3; 7 bases align to TRBD1. Germline-derived CDR1 and CDR2 are SGHVS and FQNEAQ. The ends lost 5 bases at V and 4 bases at J; junction bases unmatched: 5. The CDR3 contains 14 residues. CDR3 nucleotides: TGTGCCAGCAGCGAAGACAGGGTCGGAAACACCATATATTTT. Amino acids: CASSEDRVGNTIYF. Variable domain in full (rest from reference TRBV7-8 and TRBJ1-3): GAGVSQSPRYKVAKRGQDVALRCDPISGHVSLFWYQQALGQGPEFLTYFQNEAQLDKSGLPSDRFFAERPEGSVSTLKIQRTQQEDSAVYLCASSEDRVGNTIYFGEGSWLTVV.

This clone is a singleton in its sample. The chain recombines TRBV11-3 with TRBJ2-5; D is undetermined. Trimming shortened V by 0 bases and J by 1 base, and 12 bases separated the two germline ends. The V gene's germline CDR1 is SGHNT and CDR2 YENEEA. The CDR3 consists of 16 residues. The CDR3 DNA reads as TGTGCCAGCAGCTTAGATTGGTACGCAAGCCAAGAGACCCAGTACTTC. This encodes CASSLDWYASQETQYF.

The V and J genes are TRBV9 and TRBJ2-1; TRBD2 aligns across 7 bases. CDR1 SGDLS and CDR2 YYNGEE come from the germline V gene. CDR3 length: 16 residues. Trimming at V came to 3 bases and at J to 2 bases, leaving 8 bases not matched to a gene. In DNA form, the CDR3 reads TGTGCCAGCAGCGGAAGCCTAGCGGTCGCCTACAATGAGCAGTTCTTC. Translating gives CASSGSLAVAYNEQFF.

The chain carries TRBV28 and TRBJ1-2; 11 bases are shared with TRBD1. This CDR3 spans 12 amino acids. Germline V gene sequence: CDR1 MDHEN, CDR2 SYDVKM. J lost 5 bases, V lost 8 bases, and 1 base had no gene match. The CDR3 nucleotides are TGTGCCAGCGGGGACAGGGGGTATGGCTACACCTTC. This encodes CASGDRGYGYTF.

CDR3 amino acids: CASTFSLNTEAFF. The CDR3 region has the DNA TGTGCCAGCACGTTCTCACTGAACACTGAAGCTTTCTTT. The chain recombines TRBV6-1 with TRBJ1-1; D is unclear. The CDR3 contains 13 residues. The V end lost 7 bases, the J end lost 0 bases, and 9 bases lay between the germline ends. Germline V CDR1 and CDR2: MNHNS, SASEGT.

The chain employs TRBV11-3 and TRBJ1-5, with D tentatively TRBD1 (5 bases). Trimming removed 7 bases from V and 4 bases from J, with 20 bases in between. CDR3 length equals 16 residues. The germline CDR1 and CDR2 sequences are SGHNT and YENEEA. The CDR3 nucleotides read TGTGCCAGCATATTCTATTCGGGGCGAGGTAATCAGCCCCAGCATTTT. This codes for CASIFYSGRGNQPQHF. Variable domain in full (rest from reference TRBV11-3 and TRBJ1-5): EAGVVQSPRYKIIEKKQPVAFWCNPISGHNTLYWYLQNLGQGPELLIRYENEEAVDDSQLPKDRFSAERLKGVDSTLKIQPAELGDSAVYLCASIFYSGRGNQPQHFGDGTRLSIL.

CDR3 bases: TGTGCCACCAGCACCTGGGGCCCTGGGGCCAACGTCCTGACTTTC. This translates into CATSTWGPGANVLTF. V is TRBV15 and J is TRBJ2-6, with a weak D call TRBD1 (5 bases). Trimming removed 4 bases from V and 2 bases from J, with 9 bases in between. Per the germline V gene, CDR1 is LNHNV and CDR2 is YYDKDF (reference sequence). The CDR3 loop spans 15 amino acids.

The V and J genes are TRBV9 and TRBJ2-3; D is uncertain. Deletions cut 0 bases from V and 4 bases from J, with 0 bases between. Germline CDR1 SGDLS, CDR2 YYNGEE. CDR3 length: 11 amino acids. CDR3 DNA sequence: TGTGCCAGCAGCGTAGCAGATACGCAGTATTTT. This translates into CASSVADTQYF.